This T cell receptor (beta chain) was obtained from a study of beta chain features in type 1 diabetes. Findings of the study overall: Patients and controls would share equally any PCR tilt toward shorter templates. Cells with high TCR expression could be over-represented when cDNA is sequenced.

TCRB transcripts that were expressed got sequenced, as all of the isolated RNA had been reverse transcribed. Using immunoSEQ multiplex PCR, the repertoire was profiled, and TCRdb retains in-frame clones only, with some absent. There are fewer than 550,000 clones in the sample; 11% occur only once, and about 0.045% lies in the top ten. As for this clone: The antigen remains undetermined.

Germline V CDR1 and CDR2: SGHTA, FQGNSA. The CDR3 consists of 14 residues. Trimming took 5 bases from V and 6 from J; bases not matched to a gene: 7. One heparinised draw of blood, averaging roughly 110 mL, came from each donor. This TCR derives from a woman younger than 30 in good health. Sequencing used naive CD4+ T cells from blood. The rearrangement joins TRBV7-2 to TRBJ2-1; 7 nucleotides line up with TRBD1. CDR3 bases: TGTGCCAGCAGCCTATGGGACAGAACCAATGAGCAGTTCTTC. Its translation: CASSLWDRTNEQFF.